This TCR beta chain was sequenced for a study of cytomegalovirus exposure and HLA in healthy donors. A multiplex PCR was run with 60 Vbeta primers and 13 Jbeta primers. This table comes from immunoSEQ multiplex PCR, and its TCRdb copy is limited to in-frame clones, with some not included. The sample has some 130,000 clones; 79% are singletons. Trimming took off 6 bases at V and 8 bases at J, with 10 bases between the two ends. CDR3 length equals 11 residues. CDR1 is SEHNR and CDR2 is FQNEAQ in the germline V gene (reference sequence). Sequencing input: PBMCs. The gene calls are TRBV7-9 and TRBJ1-2; D remains ambiguous. This TCR derives from a man between 18 and 29 years old in good health and CMV-seronegative. The CDR3 coding sequence is TGTGCCAGCAGTGAGAATCGGGGCTACACCTTC. This translates into CASSENRGYTF.